A selection of T cell receptor beta chains follows, all from one sample in a study of early T cells in non-severe SARS-CoV-2 infection. One entry per CDR3 protein results from TCRdb running MiXCR on the 5' RACE reads. The data contain about 60,000 distinct CDR3 sequences, around 5.2% of them singletons. Sequenced sample: whole blood. The source of these receptors is an adult who was a healthcare worker with PCR-confirmed SARS-CoV-2 infection or an uninfected control (not recorded which). Both conserved end residues are part of each CDR3. Each record gives: D gene, CDR3 length, J gene, V gene, clone size, CDR3 DNA, CDR3 protein. D genes are given only for firm matches. Some rows mark clone size as missing; the rest say once, few, many or name a class of expanded clone.

D gene: NA; CDR3 length: 16; J gene: TRBJ1-3; V gene: TRBV6-5; clone size: NA; CDR3 DNA: TGTGCCAGCAGCCGAACCTTGACCCGCTCTGGAAACACCATATATTTT; CDR3 protein: CASSRTLTRSGNTIYF
D gene: TRBD1; CDR3 length: 15; J gene: TRBJ1-5; V gene: TRBV3-1; clone size: NA; CDR3 DNA: TGTGCCAGCAGCCCTGGGACAGCCTCCAATCAGCCCCAGCATTTT; CDR3 protein: CASSPGTASNQPQHF
D gene: NA; CDR3 length: 14; J gene: TRBJ2-1; V gene: TRBV20-1; clone size: many; CDR3 DNA: TGCAGTGCTATAAAAGATAATTTGGTCAATGAGCAGTTCTTC; CDR3 protein: CSAIKDNLVNEQFF
D gene: NA; CDR3 length: 13; J gene: TRBJ2-1; V gene: TRBV15; clone size: NA; CDR3 DNA: TGTGCCACCAGCAGAGAACGGTACAATGAGCAGTTCTTC; CDR3 protein: CATSRERYNEQFF
D gene: NA; CDR3 length: 15; J gene: TRBJ1-5; V gene: TRBV12-5; clone size: few; CDR3 DNA: TGTGCTAGTGGCCAATACACAGGGTCAGGAGGGCCCCAGCATTTT; CDR3 protein: CASGQYTGSGGPQHF
D gene: NA; CDR3 length: 12; J gene: TRBJ1-3; V gene: TRBV7-9; clone size: many; CDR3 DNA: TGTGCCAGCAGTCCTGCTGGAAACACCATATATTTT; CDR3 protein: CASSPAGNTIYF
D gene: TRBD2; CDR3 length: 15; J gene: TRBJ2-1; V gene: TRBV7-2; clone size: many; CDR3 DNA: TGTGCCAGCAGCTCCCTACTAGCGGGGAGCAATGAGCAGTTCTTC; CDR3 protein: CASSSLLAGSNEQFF
D gene: TRBD2; CDR3 length: 17; J gene: TRBJ2-1; V gene: TRBV20-1; clone size: NA; CDR3 DNA: TGCAGTGCTAGATTTCCTAGCGGGGGAGCCTCCTACAATGAGCAGTTCTTC; CDR3 protein: CSARFPSGGASYNEQFF
D gene: NA; CDR3 length: 13; J gene: TRBJ2-5; V gene: TRBV12-3/TRBV12-4; clone size: NA; CDR3 DNA: TGTGCCAGCAGTTTTAGGGCAGGGGAGACCCAGTACTTC; CDR3 protein: CASSFRAGETQYF
D gene: NA; CDR3 length: 17; J gene: TRBJ2-2; V gene: TRBV18; clone size: many; CDR3 DNA: TGTGCCAGCTCACCAGCGAGAGTCCCTACTGGAACCGGGGAGCTGTTTTTT; CDR3 protein: CASSPARVPTGTGELFF
D gene: TRBD2; CDR3 length: 18; J gene: TRBJ2-1; V gene: TRBV13; clone size: many; CDR3 DNA: TGTGCCAGCAGCTTCCCTGGGGGCGCGGGAGGGTACCACAATGAGCAGTTCTTC; CDR3 protein: CASSFPGGAGGYHNEQFF
D gene: NA; CDR3 length: 14; J gene: TRBJ2-7; V gene: TRBV20-1; clone size: many; CDR3 DNA: TGCAGTGCTAAGCCGTCCAGCGCTCCCTCCGAGCAGTACTTC; CDR3 protein: CSAKPSSAPSEQYF
D gene: NA; CDR3 length: 13; J gene: TRBJ2-1; V gene: TRBV21-1; clone size: NA; CDR3 DNA: TGTGCCAGCAGCATCCAGCGGGGTAATGAGCAGTTCTTC; CDR3 protein: CASSIQRGNEQFF
D gene: TRBD2; CDR3 length: 16; J gene: TRBJ2-7; V gene: TRBV6-6; clone size: many; CDR3 DNA: TGTGCCAGCAGCCCTGGACTAGCGGGGGCATCCTACGAGCAGTACTTC; CDR3 protein: CASSPGLAGASYEQYF
D gene: NA; CDR3 length: 16; J gene: TRBJ1-1; V gene: TRBV5-1; clone size: many; CDR3 DNA: TGCGCCAGCAGCGGATCGCACCGACGGACGGACACTGAAGCTTTCTTT; CDR3 protein: CASSGSHRRTDTEAFF
D gene: NA; CDR3 length: 15; J gene: TRBJ1-2; V gene: TRBV12-3/TRBV12-4; clone size: many; CDR3 DNA: TGTGCCAGCAGTCTGACCGGACTTTCCACCTATGGCTACACCTTC; CDR3 protein: CASSLTGLSTYGYTF
D gene: TRBD1; CDR3 length: 15; J gene: TRBJ1-4; V gene: TRBV10-3; clone size: few; CDR3 DNA: TGTGCCATCAGCCCGGACAGGGGTAAAGAGGAAAAACTGTTTTTT; CDR3 protein: CAISPDRGKEEKLFF
D gene: NA; CDR3 length: 14; J gene: TRBJ1-1; V gene: TRBV9; clone size: few; CDR3 DNA: TGTGCCAGCAGCGTGAGCTCGTTGGGGGCGGAAGCTTTCTTT; CDR3 protein: CASSVSSLGAEAFF
D gene: NA; CDR3 length: 14; J gene: TRBJ2-7; V gene: TRBV2; clone size: many; CDR3 DNA: TGTGCCAGCCTCCGCGACTACTACTCCTACGAGCAGTACTTC; CDR3 protein: CASLRDYYSYEQYF
D gene: TRBD1; CDR3 length: 13; J gene: TRBJ1-1; V gene: TRBV27; clone size: few; CDR3 DNA: TGTGCCAGCAGTTTATCGGGGACAGGTGAAGCTTTCTTT; CDR3 protein: CASSLSGTGEAFF
D gene: NA; CDR3 length: 14; J gene: TRBJ2-2; V gene: TRBV7-2; clone size: many; CDR3 DNA: TGTGCCACCTGCCCCGAAAGGGTGACCGGGGAGCTGTTTTTT; CDR3 protein: CATCPERVTGELFF
D gene: NA; CDR3 length: 12; J gene: TRBJ2-7; V gene: TRBV19; clone size: NA; CDR3 DNA: TGTGCCAGTAGTTCCACCCCCTACGAGCAGTACTTC; CDR3 protein: CASSSTPYEQYF
D gene: NA; CDR3 length: 13; J gene: TRBJ1-2; V gene: TRBV5-4; clone size: many; CDR3 DNA: TGTGCCAGCAGCTTGGCAGGAGACTATGGCTACACCTTC; CDR3 protein: CASSLAGDYGYTF
D gene: NA; CDR3 length: 16; J gene: TRBJ1-4; V gene: TRBV18; clone size: NA; CDR3 DNA: TGTGCCAGCTCACCACTCGGACCTCCGTCTCATGAAAAACTGTTTTTT; CDR3 protein: CASSPLGPPSHEKLFF
D gene: NA; CDR3 length: 16; J gene: TRBJ2-4; V gene: TRBV20-1; clone size: NA; CDR3 DNA: TGCAGTGCGGGTGGTAGGGGCGGGCTAGCCAAAAACATTCAGTACTTC; CDR3 protein: CSAGGRGGLAKNIQYF
D gene: NA; CDR3 length: 12; J gene: TRBJ1-5; V gene: TRBV10-3; clone size: few; CDR3 DNA: TGTGCCATCAGTGATCAGGATCAGCCCCAGCATTTT; CDR3 protein: CAISDQDQPQHF
D gene: NA; CDR3 length: 15; J gene: TRBJ1-1; V gene: TRBV4-1; clone size: few; CDR3 DNA: TGCGCCAGCAGCGCAAAAAGCCTTGGGGGCACTGAAGCTTTCTTT; CDR3 protein: CASSAKSLGGTEAFF
D gene: TRBD1; CDR3 length: 14; J gene: TRBJ2-3; V gene: TRBV6-2/TRBV6-3; clone size: many; CDR3 DNA: TGTGCCAGCGGAGAACAGGGGCGAGGAGATACGCAGTATTTT; CDR3 protein: CASGEQGRGDTQYF
D gene: NA; CDR3 length: 13; J gene: TRBJ2-2; V gene: TRBV20-1; clone size: NA; CDR3 DNA: TGCAGTGCTAGAGATGGAGCGGGCGGGGAGCTGTTTTTT; CDR3 protein: CSARDGAGGELFF
D gene: NA; CDR3 length: 13; J gene: TRBJ1-1; V gene: TRBV20-1; clone size: many; CDR3 DNA: TGCAGTGCTAGAGCCCACGGTTTGGCTGAAGCTTTCTTT; CDR3 protein: CSARAHGLAEAFF
D gene: NA; CDR3 length: 14; J gene: TRBJ1-1; V gene: TRBV10-2; clone size: few; CDR3 DNA: TGCGCCAGCACCTTCCTTGACAGGAACACTGAAGCTTTCTTT; CDR3 protein: CASTFLDRNTEAFF
D gene: NA; CDR3 length: 15; J gene: TRBJ2-5; V gene: TRBV20-1; clone size: many; CDR3 DNA: TGCAGTGCTAGAATCCGGTCCCTTGGCGCAGAGACCCAGTACTTC; CDR3 protein: CSARIRSLGAETQYF
D gene: TRBD1; CDR3 length: 17; J gene: TRBJ1-2; V gene: TRBV29-1; clone size: many; CDR3 DNA: TGCAGCGCCGGGAGGGTCGGACAGGCAGGGTCTAACTATGGCTACACCTTC; CDR3 protein: CSAGRVGQAGSNYGYTF
D gene: TRBD2; CDR3 length: 16; J gene: TRBJ2-2; V gene: TRBV5-1; clone size: many; CDR3 DNA: TGCGCCAGCAGACTGACTAGCGGGGGCTGGGCCTGGGAGCTGTTTTTT; CDR3 protein: CASRLTSGGWAWELFF
D gene: NA; CDR3 length: 11; J gene: TRBJ2-7; V gene: TRBV12-3/TRBV12-4; clone size: few; CDR3 DNA: TGTGCCAGCAGTGGACAGAACGAGCAGTACTTC; CDR3 protein: CASSGQNEQYF
D gene: NA; CDR3 length: 14; J gene: TRBJ2-3; V gene: TRBV4-3; clone size: many; CDR3 DNA: TGCGCCAGCAGCCAAGATTTCGGCGATTATACGCAGTATTTT; CDR3 protein: CASSQDFGDYTQYF
D gene: TRBD1; CDR3 length: 16; J gene: TRBJ2-3; V gene: TRBV4-3; clone size: many; CDR3 DNA: TGCGCCAGCAGCCAAGGCCGACAGGGCCTAATAAATACGCAGTATTTT; CDR3 protein: CASSQGRQGLINTQYF